The T cell receptor (beta chain) described here comes from a study of cytomegalovirus exposure and HLA in healthy donors. The germline V and J ends were trimmed by 0 bases and 8 bases, with 10 bases remaining between them. Per germline, CDR1 MNHNS and CDR2 SASEGT. The CDR3 contains 13 residues. 60 Vbeta and 13 Jbeta primers were used in PCR. TCRdb's copy holds only in-frame clones and misses some; the assay was immunoSEQ multiplex PCR. This repertoire shows 110,000 or so clones, 65% to 80% found once; its top ten account for 5.6%. J is TRBJ1-2 and V is TRBV6-1; no definite D call. Sample: PBMCs. The clonotype comes from a male donor in good health and CMV-seronegative. In nucleotides, the CDR3 is TGTGCCAGCAGTGAAGCGACTTTCGACGGCTACACCTTC. It translates to CASSEATFDGYTF.